A selection of T cell receptor beta chains follows, all from one sample in a study of sequential checkpoint blockade in melanoma. The data were produced by immunoSEQ multiplex PCR, yet TCRdb's version contains in-frame clones alone and is incomplete. Of 5,100 or so clones listed, about 24% are singletons. The source material was tumor tissue (inferred from file names), sampled from a patient given nivolumab and ipilimumab in sequence. The receptors derive from a human donor with melanoma. Both conserved end residues are part of each CDR3. D genes are given only for firm matches. A clone size is listed for some rows: how often the clone was seen (once, few, many), or a class if it is expanded.

V: TRBV11-3; D: NA; J: TRBJ2-7; size: many; DNA: TGTGCCAGCAGCTTACGACAGAGCTCCTACGAGCAGTACTTC; CDR3: CASSLRQSSYEQYF
V: TRBV7-8; D: TRBD1; J: TRBJ1-5; size: many; DNA: TGTGCCATCGAGACAGGGACCAATCAGCCCCAGCATTTT; CDR3: CAIETGTNQPQHF
V: TRBV19; D: NA; J: TRBJ1-5; size: NA; DNA: TGTGCCAGTACCCCCGGTGCCGGAAGAGATAGCAATCAGCCCCAGCATTTT; CDR3: CASTPGAGRDSNQPQHF
V: TRBV15; D: NA; J: TRBJ1-1; size: NA; DNA: TGTGCCACCAGCAGAATGGGGGGCGGGGGAACTGAAGCTTTCTTT; CDR3: CATSRMGGGGTEAFF
V: TRBV9; D: NA; J: TRBJ1-3; size: NA; DNA: TGTGCCAGCAGTATGAGTGTTGGAAACACCATATATTTT; CDR3: CASSMSVGNTIYF
V: TRBV30; D: TRBD2; J: TRBJ2-1; size: NA; DNA: TGTACCTCTAACCGGCTAGCGGGAATGTATGAGCAGTTCTTC; CDR3: CTSNRLAGMYEQFF
V: TRBV14; D: NA; J: TRBJ2-7; size: NA; DNA: TGTGCCAGCAGCCAAGAGCCGCAGGGATGGATGGGCGAGCAGTACTTC; CDR3: CASSQEPQGWMGEQYF
V: TRBV29-1; D: NA; J: TRBJ2-2; size: once; DNA: TGCAGCGTTGCAAGGGGCACCGGGGAGCTGTTTTTT; CDR3: CSVARGTGELFF
V: TRBV5-1; D: NA; J: TRBJ2-7; size: NA; DNA: TGCGCCAGCAGCTTGGGACAAAGCTCCTACGAGCAGTACTTC; CDR3: CASSLGQSSYEQYF
V: TRBV11-3; D: NA; J: TRBJ2-7; size: few; DNA: TGTGCCAGCAGCTTAGTTTTGGGGGCAGTGGAGGAGCAGTACTTC; CDR3: CASSLVLGAVEEQYF
V: TRBV12-5; D: TRBD1; J: TRBJ1-1; size: NA; DNA: TGTGCCAGCACCCTAGACAGGGGGCTGATAGCTTTCTTT; CDR3: CASTLDRGLIAFF
V: TRBV11-3; D: NA; J: TRBJ1-2; size: medium-sized; DNA: TGTGCCAGCAGCTTGGCGGGGGAGAACTATGGCTACACCTTC; CDR3: CASSLAGENYGYTF
V: TRBV19; D: NA; J: TRBJ1-1; size: NA; DNA: TGTGCCAGTAGTATAGATCGTCTACAGCGCTACACTGAAGCTTTCTTT; CDR3: CASSIDRLQRYTEAFF
V: TRBV5-1; D: NA; J: TRBJ1-2; size: NA; DNA: TGCGCCAGCAGCTATTCCGGGAGCTACCACTATGGCTACACCTTC; CDR3: CASSYSGSYHYGYTF
V: TRBV6-8; D: NA; J: TRBJ2-7; size: medium-sized; DNA: TGTGCCAGCAGAGAACCCGACTACTACGAGCAGTACTTC; CDR3: CASREPDYYEQYF
V: TRBV11-3; D: TRBD1; J: TRBJ1-2; size: few; DNA: TGTGCCAGCAGCTCCCGAGGCGACAGGGGTGGAGGCTACACCTTC; CDR3: CASSSRGDRGGGYTF
V: TRBV15; D: TRBD1; J: TRBJ2-7; size: few; DNA: TGTGCCACCAGCAGAGACGCCGGGACAGGGGTTGGCGAGCAGTACTTC; CDR3: CATSRDAGTGVGEQYF
V: TRBV15; D: TRBD1; J: TRBJ1-1; size: NA; DNA: TGTGCCACCAGCAGACCGAGGACAGGAGGGGACACTGAAGCTTTCTTT; CDR3: CATSRPRTGGDTEAFF
V: TRBV6-8; D: TRBD1; J: TRBJ1-2; size: NA; DNA: TGTGCCAGCAGTTACTCTAGGACAGGGGAATACTATGGCTACACCTTC; CDR3: CASSYSRTGEYYGYTF
V: TRBV9; D: TRBD1; J: TRBJ2-7; size: few; DNA: TGTGCCAGCAGCGTAGACCCCGGGACAGGGATGACCTACGAGCAGTACTTC; CDR3: CASSVDPGTGMTYEQYF
V: TRBV14; D: NA; J: TRBJ1-3; size: NA; DNA: TGTGCCAGCAGCCAAGTCGTGGCTTGGGGTGACACCATATATTTT; CDR3: CASSQVVAWGDTIYF
V: TRBV10-1; D: TRBD1; J: TRBJ2-7; size: NA; DNA: TGCGCCAGCGCCGGGACAGGGGGCTCCTACGAGCAGTACTTC; CDR3: CASAGTGGSYEQYF
V: TRBV16; D: NA; J: TRBJ1-2; size: NA; DNA: TGTGCCAGCAGCCAATCCGGGACATCCTATGGCTACACCTTC; CDR3: CASSQSGTSYGYTF
V: TRBV6-8; D: NA; J: TRBJ2-7; size: many; DNA: TGTGCCAGCAGTTACCGGGACCCCCACGAGCAGTACTTC; CDR3: CASSYRDPHEQYF
V: TRBV6-8; D: NA; J: TRBJ1-2; size: NA; DNA: TGTGCCAGCAGTTCCTGGGGGGGGTCAGGGGATGGCTACACCTTC; CDR3: CASSSWGGSGDGYTF
V: TRBV30; D: NA; J: TRBJ1-5; size: few; DNA: TGTGCCTGGGAGGGGGATAGCAATCAGCCCCAGCATTTT; CDR3: CAWEGDSNQPQHF
V: TRBV5-1; D: NA; J: TRBJ1-3; size: NA; DNA: TGCGCCAGCAGCTTTTTAGGGGTTGGAAACACCATATATTTT; CDR3: CASSFLGVGNTIYF
V: TRBV6-8; D: NA; J: TRBJ1-2; size: few; DNA: TGTGCCAGCAGTTACCCCAGCCGGGACGGCTATGGCTACACCTTC; CDR3: CASSYPSRDGYGYTF
V: TRBV11-3; D: TRBD2; J: TRBJ2-5; size: many; DNA: TGTGCCAGCAGGCTAGCGGGCCTACCCCAAGAGACCCAGTACTTC; CDR3: CASRLAGLPQETQYF
V: TRBV11-3; D: NA; J: TRBJ1-1; size: many; DNA: TGTGCCAGCAGCTTCTGGTTCGGCAGGGAGGACACTGAAGCTTTCTTT; CDR3: CASSFWFGREDTEAFF
V: TRBV6-8; D: NA; J: TRBJ1-1; size: few; DNA: TGTGCCACGGGCCCACAGGGCACTGAAGCTTTCTTT; CDR3: CATGPQGTEAFF
V: TRBV6-8; D: TRBD2; J: TRBJ2-7; size: few; DNA: TGTGCCAGACCGGGGGGGGTCGACGAGCAGTACTTC; CDR3: CARPGGVDEQYF
V: TRBV11-3; D: NA; J: TRBJ2-5; size: few; DNA: TGTGCCAGCAGCTTGGAGCAGGGAGGAGAGACCCAGTACTTC; CDR3: CASSLEQGGETQYF
V: TRBV6-8; D: TRBD2; J: TRBJ2-1; size: NA; DNA: TGTGCCAGCAGTTACCCTACTCAAGCGGGATCCCCCTACAATGAGCAGTTCTTC; CDR3: CASSYPTQAGSPYNEQFF
V: TRBV11-3; D: NA; J: TRBJ2-6; size: many; DNA: TGTGCCAGCAGCTTAGAGGCTTTAGGGGCCAACGTCCTGACTTTC; CDR3: CASSLEALGANVLTF
V: TRBV11-3; D: NA; J: TRBJ2-7; size: NA; DNA: TGTGCCAGCAGCACTCTCAGGGGCGGGTACGAGCAGTACTTC; CDR3: CASSTLRGGYEQYF
V: TRBV25-1; D: NA; J: TRBJ1-4; size: NA; DNA: TGTGCCAGCAGTGAGTCCGCGGGTAATGAAAAACTGTTTTTT; CDR3: CASSESAGNEKLFF
V: TRBV7-7; D: NA; J: TRBJ1-1; size: few; DNA: TGTGCCAGCAGCTCTCAATCTTTAGGCGCTGAAGCTTTCTTT; CDR3: CASSSQSLGAEAFF
V: TRBV23-1; D: NA; J: TRBJ2-1; size: few; DNA: TGCGCCAGCAGCCAAGACTGGCTGAGCTCCTACAATGAGCAGTTCTTC; CDR3: CASSQDWLSSYNEQFF
V: TRBV18; D: NA; J: TRBJ2-3; size: NA; DNA: TGTGCCAGCTCACCACGGGGGACTGGCGGAGATACGCAGTATTTT; CDR3: CASSPRGTGGDTQYF
V: TRBV25-1; D: TRBD2; J: TRBJ2-7; size: medium-sized; DNA: TGTGCCCCCGTTTTTAGGCTAGCGGACATATACGAGCAGTACTTC; CDR3: CAPVFRLADIYEQYF
V: TRBV9; D: TRBD1; J: TRBJ1-1; size: few; DNA: TGTGCCAGCAGCCCCGGACAGGTGGCCACTGAAGCTTTCTTT; CDR3: CASSPGQVATEAFF
V: TRBV11-3; D: TRBD1; J: TRBJ1-1; size: many; DNA: TGTGCCAGCAGCTTGGGGGCAGGGGGCGGTAACACTGAAGCTTTCTTT; CDR3: CASSLGAGGGNTEAFF
V: TRBV6-8; D: TRBD1; J: TRBJ1-1; size: NA; DNA: TGTGCCAGCAGTGATTGGACAGGGGGCTACACTGAAGCTTTCTTT; CDR3: CASSDWTGGYTEAFF
V: TRBV11-3; D: NA; J: TRBJ2-2; size: medium-sized; DNA: TGTGCCAGCAGCTTAGGCCACAGTTCCCTCACCGGGGAGCTGTTTTTT; CDR3: CASSLGHSSLTGELFF